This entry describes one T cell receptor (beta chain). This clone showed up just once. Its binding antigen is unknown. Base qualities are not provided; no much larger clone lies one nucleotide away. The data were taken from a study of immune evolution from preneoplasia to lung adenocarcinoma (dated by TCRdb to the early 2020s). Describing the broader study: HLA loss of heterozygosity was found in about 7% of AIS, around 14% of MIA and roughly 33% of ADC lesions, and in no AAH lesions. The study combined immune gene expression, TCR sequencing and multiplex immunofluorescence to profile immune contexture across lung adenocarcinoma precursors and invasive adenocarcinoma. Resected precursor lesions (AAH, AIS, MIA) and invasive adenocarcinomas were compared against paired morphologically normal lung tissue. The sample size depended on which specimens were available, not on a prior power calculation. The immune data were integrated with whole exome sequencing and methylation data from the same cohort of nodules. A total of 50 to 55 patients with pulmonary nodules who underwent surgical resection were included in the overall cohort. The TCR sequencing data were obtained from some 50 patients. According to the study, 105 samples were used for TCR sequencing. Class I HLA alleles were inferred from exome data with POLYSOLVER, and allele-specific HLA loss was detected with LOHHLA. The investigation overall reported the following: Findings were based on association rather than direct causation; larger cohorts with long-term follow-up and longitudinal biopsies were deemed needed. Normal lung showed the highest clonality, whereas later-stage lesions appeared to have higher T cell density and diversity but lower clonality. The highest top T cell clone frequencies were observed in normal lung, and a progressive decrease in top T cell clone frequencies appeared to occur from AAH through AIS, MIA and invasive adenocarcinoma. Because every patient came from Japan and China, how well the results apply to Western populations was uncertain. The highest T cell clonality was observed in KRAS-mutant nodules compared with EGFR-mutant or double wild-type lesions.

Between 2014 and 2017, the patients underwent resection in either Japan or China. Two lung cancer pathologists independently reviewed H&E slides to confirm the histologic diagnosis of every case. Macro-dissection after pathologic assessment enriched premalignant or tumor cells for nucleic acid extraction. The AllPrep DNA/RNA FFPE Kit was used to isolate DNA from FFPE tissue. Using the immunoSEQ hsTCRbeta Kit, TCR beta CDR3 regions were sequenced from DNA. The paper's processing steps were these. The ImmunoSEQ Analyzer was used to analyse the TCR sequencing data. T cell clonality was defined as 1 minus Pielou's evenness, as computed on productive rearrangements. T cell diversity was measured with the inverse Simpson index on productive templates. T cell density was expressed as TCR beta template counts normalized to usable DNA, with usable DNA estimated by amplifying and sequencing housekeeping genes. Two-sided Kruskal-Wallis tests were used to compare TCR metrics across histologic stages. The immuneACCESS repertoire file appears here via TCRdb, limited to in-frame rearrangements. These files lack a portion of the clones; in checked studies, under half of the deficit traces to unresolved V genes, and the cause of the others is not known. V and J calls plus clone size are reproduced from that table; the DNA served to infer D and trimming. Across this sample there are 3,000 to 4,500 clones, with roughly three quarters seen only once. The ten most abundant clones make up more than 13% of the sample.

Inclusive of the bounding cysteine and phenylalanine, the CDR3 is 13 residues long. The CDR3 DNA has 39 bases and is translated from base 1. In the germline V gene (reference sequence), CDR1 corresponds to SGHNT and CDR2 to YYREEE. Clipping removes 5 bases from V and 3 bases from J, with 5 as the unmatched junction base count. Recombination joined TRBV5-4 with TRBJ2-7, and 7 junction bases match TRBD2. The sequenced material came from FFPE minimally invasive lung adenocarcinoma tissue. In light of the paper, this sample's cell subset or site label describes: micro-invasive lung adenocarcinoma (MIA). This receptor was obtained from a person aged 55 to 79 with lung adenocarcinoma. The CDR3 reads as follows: CASRREGFYEQYF. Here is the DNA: TGTGCCAGCAGGAGGGAGGGCTTCTACGAGCAGTACTTC.